This TCR beta chain was identified during a study of control samples from healthy donors and cancer patients. Sequencing was performed with immunoSEQ multiplex PCR; in TCRdb, only in-frame clones are kept and a portion is missing. The data show around 200,000 clones, roughly 91% seen once. Germline V lookup: CDR1 MNHEY, CDR2 SMNVEV (reference sequence). Trimming cost V 3 bases and J 3 bases, with 8 bases left between them. The CDR3 has 13 amino acids. This chain uses TRBV27 with TRBJ1-1; D gene uncertain. Material for sequencing was blood. The sequence derives from a man aged 18 to 29 in good health. This CDR3 is CASSFLWDTEAFF. DNA for the CDR3: TGTGCCAGCAGTTTCTTGTGGGACACTGAAGCTTTCTTT.